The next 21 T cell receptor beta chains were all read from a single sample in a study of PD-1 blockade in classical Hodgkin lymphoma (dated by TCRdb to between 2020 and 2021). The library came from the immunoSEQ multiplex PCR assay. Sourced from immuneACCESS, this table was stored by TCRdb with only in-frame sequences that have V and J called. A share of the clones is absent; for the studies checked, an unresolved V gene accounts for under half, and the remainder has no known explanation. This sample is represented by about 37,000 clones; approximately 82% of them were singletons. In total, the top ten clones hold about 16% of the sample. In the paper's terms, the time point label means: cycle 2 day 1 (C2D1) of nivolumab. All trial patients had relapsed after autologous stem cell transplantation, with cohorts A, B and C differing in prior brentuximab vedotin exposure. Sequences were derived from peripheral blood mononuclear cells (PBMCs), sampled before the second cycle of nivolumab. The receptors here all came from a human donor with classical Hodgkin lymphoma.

CDR3 sequence reads: CASRTYRVNTGELFF. The CDR3 region has the DNA TGTGCCAGCAGGACCTACAGGGTGAACACCGGGGAGCTGTTTTTT. The J gene is TRBJ2-2, the V gene TRBV6-5, with a weak D call TRBD1 (6 bases). Germline V lookup: CDR1 MNHEY, CDR2 SVGAGI. V lost 6 bases and J lost 1, with 12 bases in between. The CDR3 is 15 amino acids.

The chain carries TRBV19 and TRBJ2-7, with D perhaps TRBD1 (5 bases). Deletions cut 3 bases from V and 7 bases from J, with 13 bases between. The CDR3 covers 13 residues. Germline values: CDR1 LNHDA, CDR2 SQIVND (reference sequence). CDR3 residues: CASSIGRETEQYF. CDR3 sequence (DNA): TGTGCCAGTAGTATCGGCAGGGAAACTGAGCAGTACTTC.

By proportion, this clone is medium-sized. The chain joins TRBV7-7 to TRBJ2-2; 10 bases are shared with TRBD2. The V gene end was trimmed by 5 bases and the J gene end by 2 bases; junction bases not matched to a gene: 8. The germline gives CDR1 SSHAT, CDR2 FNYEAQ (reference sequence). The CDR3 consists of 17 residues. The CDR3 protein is CASSPDSGGLNTGELFF. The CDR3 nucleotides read TGTGCCAGCAGCCCTGATAGCGGGGGGCTCAACACCGGGGAGCTGTTTTTT.

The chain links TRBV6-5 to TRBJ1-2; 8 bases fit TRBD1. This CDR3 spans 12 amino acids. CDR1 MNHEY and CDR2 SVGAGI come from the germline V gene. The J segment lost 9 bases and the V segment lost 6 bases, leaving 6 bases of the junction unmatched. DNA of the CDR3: TGTGCCAGCAGCCGACAGGGGATAAGCTACACCTTC. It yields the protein CASSRQGISYTF.

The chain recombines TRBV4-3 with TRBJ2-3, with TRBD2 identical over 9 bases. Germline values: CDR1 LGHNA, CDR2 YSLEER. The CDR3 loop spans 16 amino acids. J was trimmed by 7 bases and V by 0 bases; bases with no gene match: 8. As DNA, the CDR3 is TGCGCCAGCAGCCAAGACGGGCGGGGGGGCCTGAATACGCAGTATTTT. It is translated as CASSQDGRGGLNTQYF.

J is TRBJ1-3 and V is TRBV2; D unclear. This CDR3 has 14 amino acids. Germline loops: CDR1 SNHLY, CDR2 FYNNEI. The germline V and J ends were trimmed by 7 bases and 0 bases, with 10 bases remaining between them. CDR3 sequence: CASTSDLSGNTIYF. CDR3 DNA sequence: TGTGCCAGCACCTCAGATCTCTCTGGAAACACCATATATTTT.

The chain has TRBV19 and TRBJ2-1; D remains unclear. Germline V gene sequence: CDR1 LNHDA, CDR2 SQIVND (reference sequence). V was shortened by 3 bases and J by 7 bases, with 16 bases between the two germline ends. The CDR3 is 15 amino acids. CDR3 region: CASSIGSNWGNEQFF. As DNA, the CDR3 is TGTGCCAGTAGTATCGGTTCTAATTGGGGAAATGAGCAGTTCTTC. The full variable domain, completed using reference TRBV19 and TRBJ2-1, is DGGITQSPKYLFRKEGQNVTLSCEQNLNHDAMYWYRQDPGQGLRLIYYSQIVNDFQKGDIAEGYSVSREKKESFPLTVTSAQKNPTAFYLCASSIGSNWGNEQFFGPGTRLTVL.

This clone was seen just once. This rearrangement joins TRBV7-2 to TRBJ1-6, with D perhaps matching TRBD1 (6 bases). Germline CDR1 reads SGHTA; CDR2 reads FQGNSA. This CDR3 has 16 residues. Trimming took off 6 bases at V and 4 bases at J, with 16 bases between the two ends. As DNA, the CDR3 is TGTGCCAGCAGATGGACCCCGGACAGTTATAATTCACCCCTCCACTTT. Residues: CASRWTPDSYNSPLHF.

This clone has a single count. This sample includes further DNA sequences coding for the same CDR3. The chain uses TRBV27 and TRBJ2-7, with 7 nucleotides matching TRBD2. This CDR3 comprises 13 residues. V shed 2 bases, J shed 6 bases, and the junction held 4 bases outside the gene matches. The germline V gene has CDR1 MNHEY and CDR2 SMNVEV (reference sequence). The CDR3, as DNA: TGTGCCAGCAGTTTAGGGAGGGTGAGCGAGCAGTACTTC. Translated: CASSLGRVSEQYF.

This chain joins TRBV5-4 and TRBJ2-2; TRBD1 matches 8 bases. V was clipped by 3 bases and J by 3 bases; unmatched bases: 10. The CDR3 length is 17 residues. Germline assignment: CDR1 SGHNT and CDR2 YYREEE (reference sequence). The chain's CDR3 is CASSWERQGIDTGELFF. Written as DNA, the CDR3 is TGTGCCAGCAGCTGGGAACGACAGGGGATCGACACCGGGGAGCTGTTTTTT.

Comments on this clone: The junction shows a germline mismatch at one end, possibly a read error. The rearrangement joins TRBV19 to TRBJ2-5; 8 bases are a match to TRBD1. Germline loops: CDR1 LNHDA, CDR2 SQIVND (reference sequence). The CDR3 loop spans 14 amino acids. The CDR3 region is CASSVDRGQETQYF. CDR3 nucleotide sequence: TGTGCCAGTAGTGTAGACAGGGGACAAGAGACCCAGTACTTC.

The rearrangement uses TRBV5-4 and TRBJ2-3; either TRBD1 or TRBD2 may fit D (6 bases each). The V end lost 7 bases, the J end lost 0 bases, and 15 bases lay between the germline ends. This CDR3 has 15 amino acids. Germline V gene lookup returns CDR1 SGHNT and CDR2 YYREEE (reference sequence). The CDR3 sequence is CASRGGFPSTDTQYF. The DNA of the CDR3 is TGTGCCAGCCGAGGGGGGTTCCCTAGCACAGATACGCAGTATTTT.

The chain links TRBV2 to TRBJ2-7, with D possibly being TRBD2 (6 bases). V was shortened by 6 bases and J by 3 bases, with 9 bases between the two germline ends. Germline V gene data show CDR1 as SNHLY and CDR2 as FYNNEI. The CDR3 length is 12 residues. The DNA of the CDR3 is TGTGCCAGCAGGCAGGAGGGCTACGAGCAGTACTTC. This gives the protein CASRQEGYEQYF.

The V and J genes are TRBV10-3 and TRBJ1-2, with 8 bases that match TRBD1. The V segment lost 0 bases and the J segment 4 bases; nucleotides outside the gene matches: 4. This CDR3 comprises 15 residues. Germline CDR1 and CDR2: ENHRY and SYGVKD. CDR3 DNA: TGTGCCATCAGTGAGTCGGACAGGGAGGCCTATGGCTACACCTTC. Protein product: CAISESDREAYGYTF.

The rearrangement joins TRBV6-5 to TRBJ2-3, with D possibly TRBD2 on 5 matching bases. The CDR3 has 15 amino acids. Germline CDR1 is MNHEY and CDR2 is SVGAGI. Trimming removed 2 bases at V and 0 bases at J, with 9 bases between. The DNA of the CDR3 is TGTGCCAGCAGTTACGCCTGGACTAGCACAGATACGCAGTATTTT. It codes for CASSYAWTSTDTQYF.

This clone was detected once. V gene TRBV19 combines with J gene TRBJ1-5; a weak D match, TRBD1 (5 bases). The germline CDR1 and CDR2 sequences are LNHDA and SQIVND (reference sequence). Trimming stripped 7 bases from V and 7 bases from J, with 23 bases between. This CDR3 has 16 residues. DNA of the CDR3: TGTGCCAGTATGGGTGGGGCCGGGGCCGGGGGACAGCCCCAGCATTTT. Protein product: CASMGGAGAGGQPQHF.

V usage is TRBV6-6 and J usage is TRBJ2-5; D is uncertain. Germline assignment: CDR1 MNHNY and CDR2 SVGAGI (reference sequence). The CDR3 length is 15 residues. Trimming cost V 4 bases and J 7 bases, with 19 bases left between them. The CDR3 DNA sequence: TGTGCCAGCAGTTCGGTGGCCACCCAATATAGGACCCAGTACTTC. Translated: CASSSVATQYRTQYF.

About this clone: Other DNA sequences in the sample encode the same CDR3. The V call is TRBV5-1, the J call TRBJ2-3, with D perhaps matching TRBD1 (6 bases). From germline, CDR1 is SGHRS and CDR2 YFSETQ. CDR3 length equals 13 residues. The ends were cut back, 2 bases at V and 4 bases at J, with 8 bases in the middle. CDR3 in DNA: TGCGCCAGCAGCTTAGGGGGTTCAGATACGCAGTATTTT. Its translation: CASSLGGSDTQYF.

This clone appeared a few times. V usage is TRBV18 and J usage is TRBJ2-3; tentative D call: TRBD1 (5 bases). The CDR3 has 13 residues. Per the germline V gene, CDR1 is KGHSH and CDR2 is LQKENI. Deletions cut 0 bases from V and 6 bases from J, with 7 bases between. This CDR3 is CASSPPTADTQYF. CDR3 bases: TGTGCCAGCTCACCACCGACAGCCGATACGCAGTATTTT.

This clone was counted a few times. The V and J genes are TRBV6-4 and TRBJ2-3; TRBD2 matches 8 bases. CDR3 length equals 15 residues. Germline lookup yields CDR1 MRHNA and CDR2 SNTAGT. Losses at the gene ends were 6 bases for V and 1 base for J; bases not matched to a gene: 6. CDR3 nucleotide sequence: TGTGCCAGCAGACGAGCGGGGGTTGGCACAGATACGCAGTATTTT. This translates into CASRRAGVGTDTQYF.

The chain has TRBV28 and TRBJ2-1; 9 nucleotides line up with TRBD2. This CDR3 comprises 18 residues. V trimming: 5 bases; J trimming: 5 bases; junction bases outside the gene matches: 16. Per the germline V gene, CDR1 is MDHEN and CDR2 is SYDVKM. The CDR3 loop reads CASSLIAGASLKDNEQFF. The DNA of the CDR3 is TGTGCCAGCAGTCTGATAGCGGGGGCCTCCCTCAAGGACAATGAGCAGTTCTTC.